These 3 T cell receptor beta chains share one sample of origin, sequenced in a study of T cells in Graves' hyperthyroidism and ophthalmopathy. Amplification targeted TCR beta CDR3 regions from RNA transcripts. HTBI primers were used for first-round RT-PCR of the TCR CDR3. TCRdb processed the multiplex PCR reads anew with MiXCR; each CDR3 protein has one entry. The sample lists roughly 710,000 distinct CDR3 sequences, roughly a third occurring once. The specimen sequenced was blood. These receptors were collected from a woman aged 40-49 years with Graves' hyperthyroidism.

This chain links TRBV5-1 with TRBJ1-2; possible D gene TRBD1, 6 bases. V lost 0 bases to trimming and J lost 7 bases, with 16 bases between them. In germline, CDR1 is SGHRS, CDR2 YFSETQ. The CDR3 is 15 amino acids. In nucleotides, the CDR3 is TGCGCCAGCAGCTTGGAAGGGTCGGGGGCGGTTGGCTACACCTTC. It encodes CASSLEGSGAVGYTF.

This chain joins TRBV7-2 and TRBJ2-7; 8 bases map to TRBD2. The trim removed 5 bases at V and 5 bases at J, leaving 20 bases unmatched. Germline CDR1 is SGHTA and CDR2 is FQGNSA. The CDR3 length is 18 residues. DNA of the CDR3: TGTGCCAGCAGCCAGGGAGAAGGGGCGGGAGGTGCCACCCACGAGCAGTACTTC. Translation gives CASSQGEGAGGATHEQYF.

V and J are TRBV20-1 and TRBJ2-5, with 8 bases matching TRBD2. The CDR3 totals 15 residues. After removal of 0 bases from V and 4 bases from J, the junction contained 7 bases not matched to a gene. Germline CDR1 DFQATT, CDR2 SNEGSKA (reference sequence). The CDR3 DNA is TGCAGTGCTAGAGATCCACGGGGGGGACGAGAGACCCAGTACTTC. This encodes CSARDPRGGRETQYF.